Below, 22 T cell receptor beta chains from the same sample are listed, as sequenced in a study of cytomegalovirus exposure and HLA in healthy donors. Use of 60 Vbeta and 13 Jbeta primers characterized the PCR. Generated by immunoSEQ multiplex PCR, the TCRdb table keeps only in-frame clones and is missing some. The sample yields about 150,000 clones, about 66% seen once. Sequenced input: PBMCs. The origin of the receptors is a male donor in good health and CMV-seronegative.

This clone was seen a handful of times. The rearrangement uses TRBV4-1 and TRBJ1-2; no definite D call. The germline V gene has CDR1 MGHRA and CDR2 YSYEKL. V lost 5 bases and J lost 2, with 18 bases in between. The CDR3 totals 16 residues. The CDR3 nucleotides read TGCGCCAGCAGCAACCCTAAGGGAGCCGTCAACTATGGCTACACCTTC. Encoded protein: CASSNPKGAVNYGYTF.

The chain recombines TRBV29-1 with TRBJ1-2; 9 nucleotides agree with TRBD1. The V segment lost 3 bases and the J segment 5 bases; nucleotides outside the gene matches: 10. Germline V gene sequence: CDR1 SQVTM, CDR2 ANQGSEA. The CDR3 runs 15 residues. The CDR3 is CSVDLGQGRWYGYTF. CDR3 nucleotides: TGCAGCGTTGATCTCGGACAGGGGCGTTGGTATGGCTACACCTTC.

The chain couples TRBV4-1 to TRBJ2-5; 8 bases match TRBD1. V trimming: 4 bases; J trimming: 7 bases; junction bases outside the gene matches: 5. Germline CDR1 reads MGHRA; CDR2 reads YSYEKL. The CDR3 consists of 13 residues. Written as DNA, the CDR3 is TGCGCCAGCAGCCCGGACAGGGTAGGGACCCAGTACTTC. Its translation: CASSPDRVGTQYF.

The gene calls are TRBV2 and TRBJ2-7; D is possibly TRBD1 (5 bases). The CDR3 spans 14 residues. Between the trimmed V and J ends, which lost 7 bases and 0 bases, there was a span of 13 bases. CDR1 is SNHLY and CDR2 is FYNNEI in the germline V gene. The CDR3 here is CASKVTVFSYEQYF. In nucleotides, the CDR3 is TGTGCCAGCAAGGTGACAGTCTTCTCCTACGAGCAGTACTTC.

This clone was seen repeatedly, ten times or more. CDR3 amino acids: CASSHIGQGDSGANVLTF. The CDR3 nucleotides are TGCGCCAGCAGCCATATCGGGCAGGGGGACTCTGGGGCCAACGTCCTGACTTTC. The V call is TRBV4-1, the J call TRBJ2-6; TRBD1 aligns across 7 bases. The CDR3 is 18 residues long. J gave up 0 bases and V 3 bases, and 8 bases lay outside the gene matches. Germline CDR1 MGHRA, CDR2 YSYEKL.

The CDR3 loop is CASSELRGDSNQPQHF. The CDR3 nucleotides read TGTGCCAGCTCTGAACTCCGGGGAGATAGCAATCAGCCCCAGCATTTT. The rearrangement joins TRBV18 to TRBJ1-5; unclear D gene. V lost 6 bases and J lost 0, with 15 bases in between. The CDR3 is 16 amino acids. From germline, CDR1 is KGHSH and CDR2 LQKENI.

This clone showed up just a few times. This chain joins TRBV18 and TRBJ2-1, with 9 bases aligning to TRBD2. Unmatched junction bases numbered 14, after V lost 6 bases and J lost 2 bases. CDR3 length equals 18 residues. The V gene's germline CDR1 is KGHSH and CDR2 LQKENI. CDR3 in DNA: TGTGCCAGCTCGCCTTTTACCGCCGGGACTAGCACCTACAATGAGCAGTTCTTC. Its protein product is CASSPFTAGTSTYNEQFF.

Concerning this clone itself: At one end, the junction sequence differs from germline, possibly due to a read error. The chain employs TRBV7-9 and TRBJ1-2; D is uncertain. The CDR3 has 17 residues. Germline V lookup: CDR1 SEHNR, CDR2 FQNEAQ (reference sequence). Written as DNA, the CDR3 is TGTGCCAGCAGCTTAAGACTAGGACCGTCCACTAACTATGGCTACCCCTTC. It translates to CASSLRLGPSTNYGYPF.

This chain connects TRBV9 to TRBJ2-7; 7 bases line up with TRBD1. V lost 3 bases, J lost 2 bases, and 8 bases stayed unmatched. Germline CDR1 is SGDLS and CDR2 is YYNGEE. This CDR3 region has 15 residues. CDR3 nucleotides: TGTGCCAGCAGCGCCTGGGACAGCCCGACCTACGAGCAGTACTTC. Translated: CASSAWDSPTYEQYF.

The V and J genes are TRBV10-2 and TRBJ2-3; weak D call: TRBD2 (5 bases). Trimming left V 3 bases short and J 3 bases short, with 10 bases between. The CDR3 has 14 residues. Looked up from germline, CDR1 is WSHSY and CDR2 is SAAADI. The CDR3 DNA reads TGCGCCAGCAGTGAATTTGGGGAGACAGATACGCAGTATTTT. Its translation is CASSEFGETDTQYF.

The V call is TRBV6-4, the J call TRBJ2-1; TRBD2 matches at 7 bases. The trim removed 0 bases at V and 6 bases at J, leaving 8 bases unmatched. The CDR3 is 16 residues long. Germline V gene data show CDR1 as MRHNA and CDR2 as SNTAGT. CDR3 loop: CASSDSFGGGFNEQFF. CDR3 in DNA: TGTGCCAGCAGTGACTCGTTTGGCGGGGGTTTCAATGAGCAGTTCTTC.

Remarks on this clone: Relative to the germline gene, one junction end is altered; a read error may explain this. The chain uses TRBV7-9 and TRBJ2-7; no definite D call. Germline values: CDR1 SEHNR, CDR2 FQNEAQ (reference sequence). CDR3 length: 12 amino acids. The CDR3 region has the DNA TGTTCCAGCAGCTTAGACGGTTACGAGCAGTACTTC. Translating gives CSSSLDGYEQYF.

Worth noting for this clone: At one end the junction does not follow the germline gene, possibly because of a read error. This chain joins TRBV7-9 and TRBJ1-6; possibly TRBD1 for D (6 bases). The CDR3 contains 17 residues. Looked up from germline, CDR1 is SEHNR and CDR2 is FQNEAQ (reference sequence). Written as DNA, the CDR3 is TGTTCCAGCAGCTTAGATCTTAGAGGACAGCATAATTCACCCCTCCACTTT. This sequence encodes CSSSLDLRGQHNSPLHF.

V usage is TRBV7-2 and J usage is TRBJ1-4, with D possibly being TRBD1 (5 bases). The CDR3 totals 15 residues. CDR1 and CDR2 (germline): SGHTA, FQGNSA. Trimming pared 2 bases from V and 2 bases from J, leaving 9 bases between. CDR3 in DNA: TGTGCCAGCAGCTTATTGGGGCTTACTAATGAAAAACTGTTTTTT. Residues: CASSLLGLTNEKLFF.

The chain joins TRBV9 to TRBJ1-2, with a weak D call TRBD1 (6 bases). Between the trimmed V and J ends, which lost 0 bases and 4 bases, there was a span of 10 bases. Germline CDR1 and CDR2: SGDLS and YYNGEE. The CDR3 length is 14 residues. CDR3: CASSVGQELYGYTF. The CDR3 DNA reads TGTGCCAGCAGCGTAGGACAGGAACTCTATGGCTACACCTTC.

CDR3 sequence: CASSVVGREDTIYF. The DNA for the CDR3 is TGTGCCAGCAGCGTAGTGGGCAGGGAAGACACCATATATTTT. The chain uses TRBV9 and TRBJ1-3, with a tentative D call TRBD1 (5 bases). This CDR3 region has 14 residues. The germline V gene encodes CDR1 SGDLS and CDR2 YYNGEE. The V gene lost 0 bases and the J gene lost 8 bases, with 12 bases spanning the gap.

The rearrangement joins TRBV9 to TRBJ1-6, with D unresolved. Germline V gene data show CDR1 as SGDLS and CDR2 as YYNGEE. The CDR3 loop spans 16 amino acids. Trimming cost V 3 bases and J 0 bases, with 10 bases left between them. Here the CDR3 reads CASSALGSSYNSPLHF. The DNA for the CDR3 is TGTGCCAGCAGCGCCCTAGGGAGCTCCTATAATTCACCCCTCCACTTT.

This CDR3 is CASSDVQGSVEKLFF. The CDR3 DNA sequence: TGCGCCAGCAGTGACGTGCAGGGTTCGGTTGAAAAACTGTTTTTT. The chain links TRBV10-2 to TRBJ1-4; possible D gene TRBD1, 5 bases. The germline V and J ends were trimmed by 3 bases and 7 bases, with 15 bases remaining between them. The CDR3 covers 15 residues. Germline V CDR1 and CDR2: WSHSY, SAAADI.

This chain joins TRBV7-8 and TRBJ2-7, with TRBD1 matching over 7 bases. The CDR3 loop spans 16 amino acids. J was trimmed by 0 bases and V by 2 bases; bases with no gene match: 7. Germline V lookup: CDR1 SGHVS, CDR2 FQNEAQ. CDR3 sequence (DNA): TGTGCCAGCAGCTTATATGAGGGGGCGAGCTCCTACGAGCAGTACTTC. It is translated as CASSLYEGASSYEQYF.

This chain links TRBV6-1 with TRBJ2-7, with 9 bases that match TRBD1. The CDR3 consists of 16 residues. Looked up from germline, CDR1 is MNHNS and CDR2 is SASEGT. V lost 3 bases to trimming and J lost 8 bases; unmatched junction nucleotides: 14. CDR3 sequence reads: CASSEPGQGLGGKQYF. CDR3 sequence (DNA): TGTGCCAGCAGTGAGCCGGGACAGGGTCTGGGTGGCAAGCAGTACTTC.

The rearrangement joins TRBV2 to TRBJ1-1; no firm D call. V was pared by 2 bases and J by 6 bases, with 10 bases between. This CDR3 is built from 13 residues. Germline CDR1 is SNHLY and CDR2 is FYNNEI. The CDR3 nucleotides are TGTGCCAGCAGTGAAATTGAGGGCTCTGAAGCTTTCTTT. Translating gives CASSEIEGSEAFF.

This chain joins TRBV4-2 and TRBJ2-7; tentative D call: TRBD1 (6 bases). Per the germline V gene, CDR1 is LGHNA and CDR2 is YNFKEQ. The CDR3 is made up of 15 amino acids. Trimming cost V 1 base and J 2 bases, with 12 bases left between them. The CDR3: CASSQGIGQTYEQYF. The CDR3 DNA follows: TGTGCCAGCAGCCAAGGGATAGGACAGACCTACGAGCAGTACTTC.